One T cell receptor beta chain is described in this entry. What this receptor recognizes is not known. Nothing much larger sits one base from this clone, and base qualities are not available. This entry belongs to a study of T-cell memory formation after mild COVID-19 (dated by TCRdb to the early 2020s). About the investigation overall: TCR sequence clusters from the two donors were largely donor specific. Two young, previously healthy adult volunteers made up the cohort, one male and one female. In a couple of donors, T-cell clones that expanded and contracted after mild COVID-19 were followed by sequencing TCRalpha and TCRbeta repertoires longitudinally.

Ficoll-Paque density gradient centrifugation was used to isolate PBMCs. TCRdb lists the instrument as Illumina NovaSeq 6000. TCRalpha and TCRbeta cDNA libraries were built by 5'RACE with constant-segment primers, adding sample barcodes and unique molecular identifiers. Trizol reagent was used to extract RNA from every sample. Libraries were amplified in two PCR steps, with a second sample barcode and Illumina TruSeq adapters added in the second step. Libraries were sequenced on an Illumina NovaSeq with 2 x 150 bp paired-end reads. The paper's data handling went like this. Demultiplexing of reads and collapsing into UMI-guided consensus sequences were performed with migec v1.2.7. Using mixcr v2.1.11, the UMI consensuses were aligned to TRA and TRB V and J templates and assembled into clonotypes. A clonotype was counted as expanded or contracted only when both edgeR and NoisET called the clonotype significant, with the noise models trained on biological replicates. For edgeR calls, the cutoffs were a false discovery rate-adjusted p below 0.01 and a log2 fold-change threshold of 1. As an exploratory analysis of dynamics, max-normalized trajectories of the 1000 most abundant clonotypes were examined by PCA with hierarchical clustering. Separately sequenced CD4+ and CD8+ repertoires were used to assign the CD4 or CD8 phenotype of responding clones. TCRdb applied fastp at Q25 and MiXCR to the public reads, then kept only in-frame beta chains. Identical CDR3 proteins give one entry, which carries the most common genes and DNA. The V and J calls and clone size come from TCRdb's table, not from the authors' own analysis. This sample is represented by hundreds of thousands of distinct CDR3 sequences; just over 20% of them were singletons. Roughly an eighth of the sample lies in the top ten.

Beyond this particular receptor, the publication reports: Some responding clones were detected in pre-infection memory, suggesting pre-existing cross-reactive memory T cells joined the SARS-CoV-2 response. Contracting CD4+ clones turned up mainly in the CM and EM memory subsets, whereas EMRA was where CD8+ clones were enriched. Only two mild cases were covered by the study, and larger cohorts that include severe cases with pre-infection samples were considered necessary. The second-wave clones that peaked on day 37 were not confirmed to be SARS-CoV-2 specific. Clones contracting from day 15 to 85 had balanced CD4/CD8 phenotypes, while a second wave expanding from day 15 to 37 was biased towards CD4+.

From the cysteine through the phenylalanine, the CDR3 covers 15 amino acids. Just the 45-base CDR3 DNA is kept, in frame starting at base 1. V has 7 bases trimmed and J has 4 bases trimmed; junction bases matching no gene number 10. The germline V gene (reference sequence) supplies CDR1 PRHDT and CDR2 FYEKMQ. The rearranged chain carries TRBV13 and TRBJ1-1; 9 bases in the middle match TRBD1. This TCR was sampled from an adult woman who had mild COVID-19 (a few samples of this study predate the infection). The sample titles of this study are shuffled in the database, so cell type and time point are left out; the donor was told from shared clones. The sequenced sample was PBMCs or a T cell subset sorted from them (not recorded which). The CDR3 region reads CASTRGQGMSTEAFF. The bases read TGTGCCAGCACCCGCGGACAGGGGATGTCCACTGAAGCTTTCTTT. The CDR3, completed at both ends by the reference TRBV13 and TRBJ1-1 genes, gives the full variable domain AAGVIQSPRHLIKEKRETATLKCYPIPRHDTVYWYQQGPGQDPQFLISFYEKMQSDKGSIPDRFSAQQFSDYHSELNMSSLELGDSALYFCASTRGQGMSTEAFFGQGTRLTVV.